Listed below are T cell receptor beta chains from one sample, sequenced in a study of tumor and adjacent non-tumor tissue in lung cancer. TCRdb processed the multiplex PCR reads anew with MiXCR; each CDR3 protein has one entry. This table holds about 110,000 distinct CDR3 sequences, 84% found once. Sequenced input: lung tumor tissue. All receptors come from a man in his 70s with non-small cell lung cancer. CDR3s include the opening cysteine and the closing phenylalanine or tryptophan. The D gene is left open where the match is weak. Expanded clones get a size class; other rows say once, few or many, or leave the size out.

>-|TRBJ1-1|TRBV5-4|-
CGSSFDRMNTEAFF
TGTGGCAGCAGCTTCGACAGGATGAACACTGAAGCTTTCTTT
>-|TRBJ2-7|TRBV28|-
CANSLPHSQSSYEQYF
TGTGCCAACAGTCTCCCCCATTCCCAATCCTCCTACGAGCAGTACTTC
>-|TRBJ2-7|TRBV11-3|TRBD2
CVGSRGLAGSYEQYF
TGTGTCGGCAGCCGAGGACTAGCGGGGTCCTACGAGCAGTATTTC
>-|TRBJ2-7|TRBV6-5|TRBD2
CAVGRRLASSYDRYF
TGTGCCGTCGGAAGGAGACTAGCAAGTTCTTACGATCGGTACTTC
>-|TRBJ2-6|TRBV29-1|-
CSVEGVYSRANVLTF
TGCAGCGTTGAGGGCGTTTACTCTCGGGCCAACGTCCTGACTTTC
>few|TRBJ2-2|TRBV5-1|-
CATRDALANTGELFF
TGCGCCACCCGGGACGCACTCGCGAACACCGGGGAGCTGTTTTTT
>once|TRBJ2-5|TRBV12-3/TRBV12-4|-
CASSELTGVVETQYF
TGTGCCAGTAGCGAGCTAACGGGAGTGGTGGAGACCCAGTACTTC
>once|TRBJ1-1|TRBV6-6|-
CASSYTGGAGGEPFF
TGTGCCAGCAGTTACACGGGGGGAGCGGGGGGTGAACCTTTCTTT
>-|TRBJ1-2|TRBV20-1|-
CSAIVGVTYGYTF
TGCAGTGCTATAGTTGGAGTTACTTATGGCTACACCTTC
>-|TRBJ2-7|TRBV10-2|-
CASSELIWRDLSYEQYF
TGCGCCAGCAGTGAGTTGATTTGGCGAGACCTCTCCTACGAGCAGTACTTC
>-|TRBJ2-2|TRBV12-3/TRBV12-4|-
CASSQDSAQTGELFF
TGTGCCAGCAGCCAGGACAGCGCCCAGACCGGGGAGCTGTTTTTT
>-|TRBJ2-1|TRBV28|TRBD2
CVSLRGGSSYSEQFF
TGTGTAAGCCTTCGCGGCGGGAGCTCCTACAGTGAGCAGTTCTTC
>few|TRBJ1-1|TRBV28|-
CASRLRLWTEAFF
TGTGCCAGCAGACTCCGTCTTTGGACTGAAGCTTTCTTT
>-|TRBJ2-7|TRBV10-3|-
CAISESRTGYEQYF
TGTGCCATCAGTGAGTCCAGGACCGGCTACGAGCAGTACTTC
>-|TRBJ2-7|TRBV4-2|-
CASSRGEGLYDQYF
TGTGCCAGCAGCCGAGGAGAGGGTCTCTACGACCAGTACTTC
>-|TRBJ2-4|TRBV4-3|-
CASSQTGAKNIQCF
TGCGCCAGCAGCCAGACAGGAGCCAAAAACATTCAGTGTTTC
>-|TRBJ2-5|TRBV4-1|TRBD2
CASSASGGQKTQHF
TGCGCCAGCAGCGCTAGCGGGGGGCAGAAGACCCAACACTTC
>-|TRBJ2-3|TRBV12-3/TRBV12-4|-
CASSLGPINTDTLYF
TGTGCCAGCAGCCTCGGGCCGATTAACACAGACACGCTGTATTTT
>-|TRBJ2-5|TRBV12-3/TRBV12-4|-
CASSLISSDTHYF
TGTGCCAGCAGTTTAATCAGCTCAGATACCCATTACTTC
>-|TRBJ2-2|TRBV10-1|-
CASRDGSGTINSGELFF
TGCGCCAGCAGAGACGGCAGTGGGACGATAAACAGCGGGGAGCTGTTTTTT
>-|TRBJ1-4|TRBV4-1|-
CAASQAPSGDNEKLFF
TGCGCCGCCAGCCAAGCCCCCTCGGGGGATAATGAAAAACTGTTTTTT
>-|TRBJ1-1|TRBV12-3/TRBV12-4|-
CASSYSNTGNTETFF
TGTGCCAGCAGTTACTCCAACACGGGGAACACTGAAACCTTCTTT
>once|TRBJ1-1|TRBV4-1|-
CASSQDSMNIEAFF
TGCGCTAGCAGCCAAGACAGTATGAACATTGAAGCTTTCTTT
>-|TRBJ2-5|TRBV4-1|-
CASSSRPPVDPQETQYF
TGTGCCAGTAGCTCGAGACCCCCGGTGGATCCACAAGAGACCCAGTACTTC
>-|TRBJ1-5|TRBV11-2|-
CDSILTPGSNAQHF
TGTGACAGCATCCTAACCCCAGGGTCAAATGCGCAGCATTTT
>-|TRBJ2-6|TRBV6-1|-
CASRHSGANVLTF
TGTGCCAGCAGGCACTCTGGGGCCAATGTCCTGACTTTC
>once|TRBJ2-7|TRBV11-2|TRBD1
CASRRDRALSYEQYF
TGTGCCAGCAGACGGGACAGGGCCCTCTCCTACGAGCAGTACTTC
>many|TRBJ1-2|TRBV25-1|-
CASSEGTRRVNYGYTF
TGTGCCAGCAGTGAGGGGACTCGACGGGTCAACTATGGCTACACCTTC
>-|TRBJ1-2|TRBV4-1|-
CASSQDVQFFDGYTF
TGCGCCAGCAGCCAAGACGTGCAGTTTTTTGATGGCTACACCTTC
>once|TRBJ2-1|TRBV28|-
CASSLTLLYPEQFF
TGTGCCAGCAGTCTAACCCTATTGTATCCTGAGCAATTCTTC
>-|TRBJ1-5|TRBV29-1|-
CSVRSGFSQPQHF
TGCAGCGTTAGATCGGGATTCAGTCAGCCCCAGCATTTT
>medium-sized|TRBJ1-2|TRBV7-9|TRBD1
CASSVKQGDNYGYTF
TGTGCCAGCAGCGTCAAACAGGGGGATAACTATGGCTACACCTTC
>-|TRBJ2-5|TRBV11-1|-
CAGSLAWRGSQYF
TGTGCCGGCAGCTTGGCGTGGAGGGGATCCCAGTACTTC
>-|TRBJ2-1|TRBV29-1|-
CIVDRPSSYNEQFF
TGCATCGTTGACAGGCCAAGCTCCTATAATGAGCAGTTCTTC
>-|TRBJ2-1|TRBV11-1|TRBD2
CASSLRTSSYNEQFF
TGTGCCAGCAGCCTTAGGACTAGCAGCTACAATGAGCAGTTCTTC
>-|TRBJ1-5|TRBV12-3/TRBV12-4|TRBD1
CVSSDRVQSQHF
TGTGTCAGCAGCGACAGGGTTCAGTCCCAGCATTTT
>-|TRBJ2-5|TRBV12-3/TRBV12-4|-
CASSFFRIEETRYF
TGTGCCAGCAGTTTCTTCAGGATAGAAGAGACCCGGTACTTC
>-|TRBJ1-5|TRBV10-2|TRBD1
CTGSGTGANQPQHF
TGCACCGGCAGCGGGACAGGGGCCAATCAGCCCCAGCATTTT
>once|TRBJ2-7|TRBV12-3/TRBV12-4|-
CASSRGQREQYF
TGTGCCAGCAGCCGAGGACAGCGCGAGCAGTACTTT
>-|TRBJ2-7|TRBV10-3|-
CAISTGNLYELYF
TGTGCCATCAGTACCGGAAATTTATACGAGCTGTACTTC
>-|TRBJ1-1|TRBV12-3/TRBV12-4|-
CASSPTGTGAFF
TGTGCCAGCAGTCCCACCGGGACTGGAGCTTTCTTT
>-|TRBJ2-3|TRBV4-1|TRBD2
CASNQRAGGPSDTRYF
TGCGCCAGCAACCAAAGAGCGGGGGGGCCTTCTGATACTCGGTATTTT
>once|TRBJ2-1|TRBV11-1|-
CASSSQPPSSYNEQFF
TGTGCCAGCAGCTCACAACCGCCGAGCTCCTACAATGAGCAGTTCTTC
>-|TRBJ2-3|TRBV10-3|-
CANREEERLTDTQYF
TGTGCCAACAGAGAGGAAGAGCGGCTAACAGATACGCAGTATTTT
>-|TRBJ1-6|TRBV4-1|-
CISSQGGPLHF
TGCATCAGCAGCCAAGGAGGTCCCCTCCACTTT
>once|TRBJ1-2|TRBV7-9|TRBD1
CASSLKQGDNYGYTF
TGTGCCAGCAGCCTCAAACAGGGGGATAACTATGGCTATACCTTC
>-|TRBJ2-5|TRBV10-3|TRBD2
CAMSGGTSGYSSETQYF
TGTGCCATGAGTGGGGGGACTAGCGGGTATTCTTCGGAGACCCAGTACTTT
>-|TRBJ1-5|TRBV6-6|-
CAGSYSSRVSNQPQHF
TGTGCCGGCAGTTACTCGTCCAGGGTCAGCAATCAGCCCCAGCATTTT
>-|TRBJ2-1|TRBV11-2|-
CASNLARQYNGQFF
TGTGCCAGCAATTTAGCGAGACAGTACAATGGGCAGTTCTTC
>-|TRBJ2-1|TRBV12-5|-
CTCGVTSSEQFF
TGTACTTGTGGTGTCACTAGCAGTGAGCAGTTCTTC
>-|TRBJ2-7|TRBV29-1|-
CSVQGGFSYEHYF
TGCAGCGTTCAGGGCGGCTTCTCCTACGAGCACTACTTC